The 18 T cell receptor beta chains presented below share a single source sample, sequenced in a study. From the 5' RACE reads, TCRdb called clonotypes with MiXCR, one entry per CDR3 protein. The table shows some 12,000 distinct CDR3 sequences, with 40% to 55% occurring only once. Sequenced material: tumor-infiltrating naive CD4+ T cells sorted from the breast tumor. The subset: naive CD4+ T cells, CD4+CD45RA+CD25-. These receptor sequences come from a female donor with breast cancer.

The V gene is TRBV6-1, the J gene TRBJ2-7, with a weak D call TRBD1 (6 bases). This CDR3 is built from 15 residues. Germline loops: CDR1 MNHNS, CDR2 SASEGT. The V and J ends lost 0 bases and 1 base respectively, with 10 bases between them. The CDR3 here is CASSEAQDSSYEQYF. The CDR3 DNA reads TGTGCCAGCAGTGAAGCACAGGACAGTTCCTACGAGCAGTACTTC.

Comment on this clonotype: Because the CDR3 is missing its conserved closing phenylalanine or tryptophan, this is likely a read error. The chain combines TRBV20-1 with TRBJ2-1; a possible D gene is TRBD2 (6 bases). CDR1 and CDR2 from the germline V gene are DFQATT and SNEGSKA (reference sequence). The germline V and J ends were trimmed by 3 bases and 0 bases, with 12 bases remaining between them. This CDR3 comprises 15 residues. The CDR3 loop is CSASRGVSSYNEQFY. CDR3 nucleotide sequence: TGCAGTGCTAGTCGCGGGGTGAGCTCCTACAATGAGCAGTTCTAC.

This clonotype was counted a single time. The DNA for the CDR3 is TGTGCCAGCACTACACCGACACAGAGGAGGGAGACCCAGTACTTC. Translation gives CASTTPTQRRETQYF. This chain connects TRBV2 to TRBJ2-5; D perhaps matches TRBD2 (5 bases). This CDR3 is built from 15 residues. With 7 bases removed from V and 5 bases from J, the gap between germline ends came to 20 bases. Germline V gene lookup returns CDR1 SNHLY and CDR2 FYNNEI.

The gene calls are TRBV4-2 and TRBJ1-2, with TRBD1 matching over 8 bases. Losses at the gene ends were 1 base for V and 1 base for J; bases not matched to a gene: 5. The CDR3 loop spans 16 amino acids. Looked up from germline, CDR1 is LGHNA and CDR2 is YNFKEQ. CDR3 bases: TGTGCCAGCAGCCAAGTTCAGACAGGGGATAACTATGGCTACACCTTC. It encodes CASSQVQTGDNYGYTF.

The CDR3, as DNA: TGTGCCAACCCTGACAGGAGCGCCATTAGTCGGAATCAGCCCCAGCATTTT. Translating it yields CANPDRSAISRNQPQHF. The rearrangement links TRBV6-2 or TRBV6-3 to TRBJ1-5; a possible D gene is TRBD1 (6 bases). The ends were cut back, 10 bases at V and 4 bases at J, with 26 bases in the middle. CDR3 length equals 17 residues. CDR1 MNHEY and CDR2 SVGEGT come from the germline V gene.

The chain carries TRBV6-6 and TRBJ2-5, with 10 bases identical to TRBD2. The germline gives CDR1 MNHNY, CDR2 SVGAGI (reference sequence). Losses at the gene ends were 3 bases for V and 5 bases for J; bases not matched to a gene: 6. This CDR3 has 15 amino acids. The CDR3 DNA reads TGTGCCAGCAGTTATCCTCAGCGGGAGGGGGAGACCCAGTACTTC. This sequence encodes CASSYPQREGETQYF.

The chain combines TRBV20-1 with TRBJ2-3; no firm D call. The V gene's germline CDR1 is DFQATT and CDR2 SNEGSKA (reference sequence). V lost 0 bases and J 2 bases, leaving 0 bases between the germline ends. The CDR3 runs to 11 residues. As DNA, the CDR3 is TGCAGTGCTAGAGACACAGATACGCAGTATTTT. Translating it yields CSARDTDTQYF.

The chain has TRBV20-1 and TRBJ2-1, with no clear D. The V and J ends lost 2 bases and 0 bases respectively, with 17 bases between them. CDR3 length: 17 residues. CDR1 DFQATT and CDR2 SNEGSKA come from the germline V gene (reference sequence). CDR3 bases: TGCAGTGCTAGATACCGCAAAAGACTTAGCTCCTACAATGAGCAGTTCTTC. Protein: CSARYRKRLSSYNEQFF.

The chain has TRBV4-1 and TRBJ2-3; TRBD1 might be the D (6 bases). The J call is uncertain, as TRBJ1-5 better fits the DNA end. Germline CDR1 and CDR2: MGHRA and YSYEKL. This CDR3 comprises 20 residues. The CDR3 bases are TGCGCCAGCAGCCAACCGGGACTAGCGGGACAACGCCCCAGCACAGATACGCAGCATTTT. Amino acid sequence: CASSQPGLAGQRPSTDTQHF.

J is TRBJ2-1 and V is TRBV5-6; D tentatively reads TRBD1 or TRBD2 (8 bases each). Trimming removed 3 bases from V and 9 bases from J, with 31 bases in between. The length of the CDR3 is 19 residues. Germline V lookup: CDR1 SGHDT, CDR2 YYEEEE. CDR3 coding DNA: TGTGCCAGCAGCTCACGGACAGGGTCCGTACCGGGAGGGCGTGGTGAGCAGTTCTTC. This encodes CASSSRTGSVPGGRGEQFF.

This rearrangement joins TRBV9 to TRBJ2-1; D gene uncertain. V was shortened by 0 bases and J by 1 base, with 5 bases between the two germline ends. The CDR3 sequence is 14 residues long. CDR1 is SGDLS, CDR2 YYNGEE, per germline. CDR3: CASSVEWSYNEQFF. The CDR3 nucleotides read TGTGCCAGCAGCGTAGAGTGGTCCTACAATGAGCAGTTCTTC.

J is TRBJ2-3 and V is TRBV10-3; 8 bases align to TRBD2. After removal of 2 bases from V and 7 bases from J, the junction contained 5 bases not matched to a gene. CDR1 is ENHRY and CDR2 is SYGVKD in the germline V gene. The CDR3 is made up of 14 amino acids. The CDR3 nucleotides are TGTGCCATCAGTGAGCGGGAGGGCCTGAATACGCAGTATTTT. Translating it yields CAISEREGLNTQYF.

A remark on this clonotype: The CDR3 ends on some other residue instead of the conserved phenylalanine or tryptophan, so this is likely a read error. The DNA is left out, because the CDR3 cannot be placed on it with certainty; the CDR3 is given as TCRdb lists it. The chain couples TRBV6-2 or TRBV6-3 to TRBJ1-1; TRBD1 was called by the table and not checked on the DNA. Germline V lookup: CDR1 MNHEY, CDR2 SVGEGT. Termini included, the CDR3 measures 13 amino acids. CDR3 amino acids: CASTGRQAGSGLL.

The chain is built from TRBV28 and TRBJ2-1; TRBD2 might be the D (7 bases). Trimming pared 5 bases from V and 10 bases from J, leaving 18 bases between. CDR1 is MDHEN and CDR2 is SYDVKM in the germline V gene. The CDR3 is 14 residues long. The CDR3 region is CASSQLARGGEQFF. CDR3 nucleotide sequence: TGTGCCAGCAGTCAGCTGGCTAGGGGGGGCGAGCAGTTCTTC. Using reference TRBV28 and TRBJ2-1 for the parts outside the CDR3, the full variable domain is DVKVTQSSRYLVKRTGEKVFLECVQDMDHENMFWYRQDPGLGLRLIYFSYDVKMKEKGDIPEGYSVSREKKERFSLILESASTNQTSMYLCASSQLARGGEQFFGPGTRLTVL.

The chain links TRBV7-3 to TRBJ1-1; the D is unclear. Trimming shortened V by 5 bases and J by 3 bases, and 10 bases separated the two germline ends. The CDR3 sequence is 13 residues long. Germline CDR1 SGHTA, CDR2 FQGTGA. CDR3 nucleotide sequence: TGTGCCAGCAGCCTTCAGGCCCACACTGAAGCTTTCTTT. Protein: CASSLQAHTEAFF. The full variable domain, its missing parts supplied by reference TRBV7-3 and TRBJ1-1, is GAGVSQTPSNKVTEKGKYVELRCDPISGHTALYWYRQSLGQGPEFLIYFQGTGAADDSGLPNDRFFAVRPEGSVSTLKIQRTERGDSAVYLCASSLQAHTEAFFGQGTRLTVV.

The rearrangement links TRBV7-6 to TRBJ1-5; no definite D call. V was clipped by 0 bases and J by 11 bases, with 11 bases between them. Germline V gene lookup returns CDR1 SGHVS and CDR2 FNYEAQ. The CDR3 covers 13 residues. CDR3 nucleotide sequence: TGTGCCAGCAGCTTAGCGAAGGGCGGGACCCAGCATTTT. It codes for CASSLAKGGTQHF.

The chain carries TRBV27 and TRBJ1-2; possibly TRBD1 for D (5 bases). Germline assignment: CDR1 MNHEY and CDR2 SMNVEV (reference sequence). Deletions cut 4 bases from V and 0 bases from J, with 12 bases between. This CDR3 has 15 residues. The CDR3 protein is CASSSLTDTNYGYTF. The CDR3 region has the DNA TGTGCCAGCAGTTCATTGACAGATACTAACTATGGCTACACCTTC.

The chain couples TRBV3-1 to TRBJ2-2; D gene unclear. CDR1 is LGHDT, CDR2 YNNKEL, per germline (reference sequence). V was clipped by 1 base and J by 3 bases, with 6 bases between them. The CDR3 spans 14 residues. The CDR3 protein is CASSQVQDTGELFF. CDR3 DNA: TGTGCCAGCAGCCAAGTGCAGGACACCGGGGAGCTGTTTTTT.